This T cell receptor (beta chain) was sequenced during a study of T cell responses to AZD1222 COVID-19 vaccine. Findings and caveats of the study: White British ancestry dominated among donors, who included more females, and clonal diversity was possibly underestimated.

The CDR3 is 13 residues long. The trim removed 3 bases at V and 5 bases at J, leaving 3 bases unmatched. A single count supports this clone. Its antigen is undetermined. Libraries were prepared by immunoSEQ multiplex PCR; TCRdb keeps only in-frame clonotypes and omits some of them. The sample has around 160,000 clones, around nine tenths seen once. The gene calls are TRBV12-3 or TRBV12-4 and TRBJ1-1, with 7 bases fitting TRBD1. This sequence originates from an adult in good health. The sequenced sample was peripheral blood, obtained on day 0 of MenACWY control vaccination. CDR3 residues: CASSFHRGTEAFF. CDR3 nucleotide sequence: TGTGCCAGCAGTTTCCACAGGGGAACTGAAGCTTTCTTT.